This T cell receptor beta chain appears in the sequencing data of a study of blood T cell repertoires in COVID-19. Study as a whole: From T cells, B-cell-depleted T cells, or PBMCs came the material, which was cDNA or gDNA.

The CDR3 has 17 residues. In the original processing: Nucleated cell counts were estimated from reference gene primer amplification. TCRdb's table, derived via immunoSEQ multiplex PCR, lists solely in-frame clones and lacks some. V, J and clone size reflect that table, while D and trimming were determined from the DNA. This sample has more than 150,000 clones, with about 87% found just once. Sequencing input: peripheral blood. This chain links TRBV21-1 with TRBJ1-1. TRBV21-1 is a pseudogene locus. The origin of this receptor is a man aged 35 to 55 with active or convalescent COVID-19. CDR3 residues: CASSKPPVRRRDTEAFF. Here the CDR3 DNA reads TGTGCCAGCAGCAAACCGCCTGTAAGACGGAGAGACACTGAAGCTTTCTTT.